The subject of this entry is one TCR beta chain. Its antigen is unknown. The data were taken from a study of OX40 agonist ivuxolimab in advanced cancers. On the study more broadly: At doses from 0.01 to 10 mg/kg, patients were given intravenous ivuxolimab every 2 weeks. General study points: Averaged across samples, CD8+ T cells carried more expanded clones than CD4+ did. Partial responders receiving 0.1-3.0 mg/kg showed among the lowest clonal expansion. Clonal expansion from baseline to week 6 occurred in both CD4+ and CD8+ T cells.

The CDR3 has 15 amino acids. The ends were cut back, 3 bases at V and 6 bases at J, with 16 bases in the middle. CDR1 is SGHNT and CDR2 is YYREEE in the germline V gene (reference sequence). Method: immunoSEQ multiplex PCR; TCRdb's copy keeps in-frame clones and lacks some. The sample consists of more than 45,000 clones, 65% to 85% of them appearing once. This specimen was CD4+ or CD8+ T cells sorted from blood, taken in a trial of the OX40 agonist ivuxolimab. This TCR came from an adult with an advanced solid tumor such as melanoma, head and neck, liver or kidney cancer. The chain couples TRBV5-4 to TRBJ2-1; D unresolved. The CDR3, as DNA: TGTGCCAGCAGCTCCCGACTCACCCTTCGCAATGAGCAGTTCTTC. This sequence encodes CASSSRLTLRNEQFF.